Sequencing of this T cell receptor beta chain was carried out in a study of blood T cell repertoires in COVID-19. Across over 20 US areas, participants ranged in age from roughly 18 to 95 years. Categorization into cohorts depended on clinical history that participants reported. The V gene end was trimmed by 7 bases and the J gene end by 4 bases; junction bases not matched to a gene: 11. Germline CDR1 LNHDA, CDR2 SQIVND (reference sequence). CDR3 size: 17 residues. TCRdb's copy holds only in-frame clones and misses some; the assay was immunoSEQ multiplex PCR. The table has over 250,000 clones, about 90% seen once.

The chain joins TRBV19 to TRBJ2-2, with TRBD2 matching 11 bases. Sequencing was done on a sample of PBMCs or T cells enriched from blood (not recorded which). This TCR was recovered from a woman in her fifties or sixties who had recovered from COVID-19. This chain's CDR3 is CASIKLAGASSTGELFF. Here the CDR3 DNA reads TGTGCCAGTATCAAACTAGCGGGAGCTTCGAGCACCGGGGAGCTGTTTTTT.